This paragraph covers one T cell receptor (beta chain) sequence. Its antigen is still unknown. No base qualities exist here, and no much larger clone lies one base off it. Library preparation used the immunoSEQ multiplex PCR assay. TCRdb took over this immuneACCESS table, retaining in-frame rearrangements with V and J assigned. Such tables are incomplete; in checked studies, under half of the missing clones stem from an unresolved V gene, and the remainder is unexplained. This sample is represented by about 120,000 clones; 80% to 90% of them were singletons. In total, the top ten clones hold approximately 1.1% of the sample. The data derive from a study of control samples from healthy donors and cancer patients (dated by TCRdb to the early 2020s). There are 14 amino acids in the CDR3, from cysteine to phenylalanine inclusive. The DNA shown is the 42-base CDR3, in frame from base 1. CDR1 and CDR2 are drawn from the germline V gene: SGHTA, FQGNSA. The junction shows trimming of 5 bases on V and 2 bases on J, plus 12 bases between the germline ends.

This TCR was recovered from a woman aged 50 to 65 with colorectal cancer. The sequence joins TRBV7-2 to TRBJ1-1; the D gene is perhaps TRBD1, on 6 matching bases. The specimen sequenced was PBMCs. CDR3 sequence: CASSLQGRNTEAFF. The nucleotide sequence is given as TGTGCCAGCAGCCTCCAGGGGCGAAACACTGAAGCTTTCTTT.